These 14 T cell receptor beta chains came from one sample sequenced in a study of T cells in Graves' hyperthyroidism and ophthalmopathy. RNA transcripts yielded amplified TCR beta CDR3 regions. First-round RT-PCR of the TCR CDR3 relied on the HTBI primer set. From the multiplex PCR reads, TCRdb called clonotypes with MiXCR, one entry per CDR3 protein. The data hold about 380,000 distinct CDR3 sequences, with roughly 20% observed a single time. Sequences were obtained from blood. These receptors were collected from a man aged 18 to 29 with Graves' ophthalmopathy.

This clonotype has at least ten counts. The chain joins TRBV3-1 to TRBJ2-3, with D unresolved. This CDR3 is built from 14 residues. The V gene lost 1 base and the J gene lost 5 bases, with 10 bases spanning the gap. Germline V gene data show CDR1 as LGHDT and CDR2 as YNNKEL (reference sequence). CDR3 region: CASSQGFGKDTQYF. As DNA, the CDR3 is TGTGCCAGCAGCCAAGGCTTTGGGAAAGATACGCAGTATTTT.

The V gene is TRBV20-1, the J gene TRBJ2-1, with 11 bases matching TRBD2. Per the germline V gene, CDR1 is DFQATT and CDR2 is SNEGSKA (reference sequence). The trim removed 3 bases at V and 5 bases at J, leaving 12 bases unmatched. This CDR3 comprises 17 residues. As DNA, the CDR3 is TGCAGTGCTAGGGATCCAATAGCGGGGGGGCCAGACAATGAGCAGTTCTTC. Translating it yields CSARDPIAGGPDNEQFF.

This clonotype was counted a single time. Germline and junction disagree at one end, which may indicate a read error. The chain joins TRBV10-3 to TRBJ2-2; the match to TRBD2 covers 11 bases. CDR1 and CDR2 from the germline V gene are ENHRY and SYGVKD. The length of the CDR3 is 14 residues. CDR3 DNA: TGTGCCAGCCAGGGACTAGCGGAAACCGGGGAGCTGTCTTTT. Translating gives CASQGLAETGELSF.

This clonotype has a count of ten or more. The chain couples TRBV4-1 to TRBJ1-1; no clear D. The germline gives CDR1 MGHRA, CDR2 YSYEKL. CDR3 length: 13 amino acids. V was clipped by 3 bases and J by 5 bases, with 10 bases between them. The CDR3 here is CASSHPPGTEAFF. DNA for the CDR3: TGCGCCAGCAGCCACCCCCCTGGGACTGAAGCTTTCTTT.

Ten or more counts support this clonotype. The rearrangement links TRBV7-9 to TRBJ1-4; 7 nucleotides line up with TRBD1. The germline V gene encodes CDR1 SEHNR and CDR2 FQNEAQ (reference sequence). The CDR3 is 17 amino acids. J gave up 4 bases and V 5 bases, and 13 bases lay outside the gene matches. The CDR3 sequence is CASSELRDSTLNEKLFF. The CDR3 nucleotides are TGTGCCAGCAGCGAGCTCCGGGACAGCACTCTTAATGAAAAACTGTTTTTT.

This clonotype was seen ten or more times. CDR3 loop: CASSLGVEYSNQPQHF. The CDR3 nucleotides read TGTGCCAGCAGCTTGGGGGTTGAATATAGCAATCAGCCCCAGCATTTT. The rearrangement uses TRBV13 and TRBJ1-5, with D possibly TRBD1 on 5 matching bases. V was trimmed by 3 bases and J by 0 bases, leaving 12 bases between them. This CDR3 is built from 16 residues. The germline V gene encodes CDR1 PRHDT and CDR2 FYEKMQ (reference sequence).

Note on this clonotype: Just one base apart from a much larger clone, this may be a read error. This chain joins TRBV7-9 and TRBJ2-5; no definite D call. Between the trimmed V and J ends, which lost 5 bases and 10 bases, there was a span of 11 bases. Germline values: CDR1 SEHNR, CDR2 FQNEAQ (reference sequence). The CDR3 length is 11 residues. In nucleotides, the CDR3 is TGTGCCAGCAGCAGTGGCCCTAACCAGTACTTC. The encoded protein is CASSSGPNQYF.

This clonotype was counted at least ten times. V usage is TRBV18 and J usage is TRBJ1-2; no firm D call. The germline V and J ends were trimmed by 0 bases and 6 bases, with 14 bases remaining between them. This CDR3 is built from 15 residues. Germline V gene sequence: CDR1 KGHSH, CDR2 LQKENI. In DNA form, the CDR3 reads TGTGCCAGCTCACCACCGGTCGTTACTGCTCATGGCTACACCTTC. Amino acid sequence: CASSPPVVTAHGYTF.

This clonotype was counted at least ten times. The chain joins TRBV28 to TRBJ2-1; D is possibly TRBD1 or TRBD2 (5 bases each). This CDR3 has 15 amino acids. Looked up from germline, CDR1 is MDHEN and CDR2 is SYDVKM. With 2 bases removed from V and 10 bases from J, the gap between germline ends came to 18 bases. The CDR3 nucleotides read TGTGCCAGCAGTTTACCCCGGGGCAGACTGAGCGAGCAGTTCTTC. It specifies CASSLPRGRLSEQFF.

This clonotype was recorded many times. J is TRBJ2-5 and V is TRBV18; tentatively, D is TRBD1 (5 bases). This CDR3 comprises 14 residues. The V end was cut by 0 bases, the J end by 5 bases, with 10 bases between. From germline, CDR1 is KGHSH and CDR2 LQKENI. The CDR3 nucleotides are TGTGCCAGCTCACCACCGCCGACAGTGGAGACCCAGTACTTC. This gives the protein CASSPPPTVETQYF.

This clonotype was counted at least ten times. The V call is TRBV7-9, the J call TRBJ2-3, with no clear D. V gave up 2 bases and J gave up 2 bases, with 2 bases separating them. Per germline, CDR1 SEHNR and CDR2 FQNEAQ (reference sequence). The length of the CDR3 is 12 residues. CDR3 nucleotide sequence: TGTGCCAGCAGCTTAATCACAGATACGCAGTATTTT. Its translation is CASSLITDTQYF.

A word on this clonotype: It may be a read error: a sequence one base away is much more abundant. The chain has TRBV5-1 and TRBJ2-1; the D is unclear. The CDR3 spans 12 residues. Germline CDR1 is SGHRS and CDR2 is YFSETQ. The CDR3 protein is CAGRQVNSEQFF. In DNA, the CDR3 is TGCGCCGGCAGACAAGTTAACTCTGAGCAGTTCTTC.

This clonotype was seen at least ten times. The chain uses TRBV27 and TRBJ2-1, with D possibly TRBD1 on 6 matching bases. Germline assignment: CDR1 MNHEY and CDR2 SMNVEV (reference sequence). This CDR3 is 15 amino acids long. Trimming removed 4 bases from V and 0 bases from J, with 10 bases in between. CDR3 region: CASSWGTNSYNEQFF. For the CDR3, the DNA is TGTGCCAGCAGTTGGGGGACAAACTCCTACAATGAGCAGTTCTTC.

This clonotype was seen once. V usage is TRBV20-1 and J usage is TRBJ2-3, with 8 bases lining up with TRBD1. Germline lookup yields CDR1 DFQATT and CDR2 SNEGSKA (reference sequence). Germline trimming cut 0 bases from V and 5 bases from J; bases unmatched to any gene: 34. This CDR3 is built from 24 residues. CDR3 amino acids: CSARDPQDRETSPLGDAGIDTQYF. CDR3 sequence (DNA): TGCAGTGCTAGAGATCCCCAGGACAGGGAGACCTCCCCTCTAGGCGATGCTGGTATAGATACGCAGTATTTT.